This T cell receptor beta chain was sequenced during a study of shared clonotypes between healthy human individuals. Study information: Three plates were used per donor for CD4 naive, three for CD4 memory, two for CD8 naive and one for CD8 memory.

Original processing notes: ImmunoSEQ gave junction-only sequences without quality scores, so filtering differed. Sequencing was performed with immunoSEQ multiplex PCR; in TCRdb, only in-frame clones are kept and a portion is missing. Clone size and the V and J calls come from that table; the DNA yielded D and trimming. The sample has approximately 97,000 clones; approximately 61% are singletons. CDR3 size: 13 residues. The germline gives CDR1 SGHDN, CDR2 FVKESK. CD8 memory was a combination that joined CD45RO+ cells with CCR7-negative CD45RA+ TemRA cells. Whole-study results and caveats: Non-shared clonotypes displayed generation probabilities falling below those of clonotypes present in all four donors.

With respect to this clone: Antigen unknown. Germline is not matched at one junction end, which may reflect a read error.

The sample taken for sequencing was memory CD8+ T cells sorted from blood. The subset: CD45RO+ cells pooled with CCR7-negative TemRA cells. The chain recombines TRBV14 with TRBJ2-5; D gene ambiguous. The sequence was collected from a man aged 30 to 39 in good health. CDR3: CATSRNSQETQYF. CDR3 nucleotides: TGTGCCACCAGCCGAAATAGTCAAGAGACCCAGTACTTC.